This T cell receptor (beta chain) emerged from a study of cytomegalovirus exposure and HLA in healthy donors. Study-wide results and caveats: Sequencing depth across donors, presence/absence analyses assumed, was roughly uniform.

The primer mix had 60 Vbeta and 13 Jbeta primers. Assay: immunoSEQ multiplex PCR; the TCRdb copy retains only in-frame clones and omits some. This table has under 150,000 clones, approximately 90% appearing once. Per the germline V gene, CDR1 is MNHNS and CDR2 is SASEGT. V dropped 6 bases and J dropped 5; count of bases not matched to a gene: 8. This CDR3 is built from 14 residues. As for this clone: Its target is not known.

The material sequenced was PBMCs. The clonotype was recovered from a woman aged 30 to 39 in good health and CMV-seronegative. The rearrangement uses TRBV6-1 and TRBJ1-2; the match to TRBD1 covers 8 bases. The CDR3 DNA is TGTGCCAGCAGAGAACAGGGGGAACGATATGGCTACACCTTC. The encoded protein is CASREQGERYGYTF.